What follows are 19 T cell receptor beta chains derived from one specimen sequenced in a study of siplizumab effects on memory and regulatory T cells. Using immunoSEQ multiplex PCR, the repertoire was profiled, and TCRdb retains in-frame clones only, with some absent. The sample records about 100,000 clones, about 91% being singletons. Sequences were obtained from CD4+ T cells sorted from blood. The source is a human donor in good health.

This chain uses TRBV7-3 with TRBJ2-1; tentatively, D is TRBD1 (6 bases). V lost 2 bases to trimming and J lost 9 bases, with 8 bases between them. The CDR3 is 12 residues long. Germline assignment: CDR1 SGHTA and CDR2 FQGTGA. CDR3 protein: CASSLETGEQFF. CDR3 nucleotide sequence: TGTGCCAGCAGCTTAGAGACAGGTGAGCAGTTCTTC.

This chain uses TRBV6-5 with TRBJ1-3; a possible D gene is TRBD1 (5 bases). CDR3 length: 15 residues. Germline V gene lookup returns CDR1 MNHEY and CDR2 SVGAGI. V was cut by 10 bases and J by 0 bases, with 16 bases left in between. This CDR3 reads CATRIAGGSGNTIYF. DNA of the CDR3: TGTGCCACCAGGATAGCGGGGGGCTCTGGAAACACCATATATTTT.

The chain employs TRBV6-4 and TRBJ2-3; 8 bases match TRBD2. The CDR3 is made up of 16 amino acids. Germline CDR1 MRHNA, CDR2 SNTAGT. Losses at the gene ends were 5 bases for V and 2 bases for J; bases not matched to a gene: 9. CDR3 in DNA: TGTGCCAGCAGTAGCCAAGCGGGGGCGGTCACAGATACGCAGTATTTT. Translation gives CASSSQAGAVTDTQYF.

The chain couples TRBV5-6 to TRBJ1-1; D is perhaps TRBD1 (6 bases). The CDR3 totals 15 residues. V shed 0 bases and J shed 5 bases, with 14 bases lying between them. Germline V gene sequence: CDR1 SGHDT, CDR2 YYEEEE. The CDR3 DNA follows: TGTGCCAGCAGCTTGGTGGCAGGGAGGGGGACTGAAGCTTTCTTT. This translates into CASSLVAGRGTEAFF.

This clone was observed a few times. The chain links TRBV7-3 to TRBJ1-1; D remains ambiguous. The germline CDR1 and CDR2 sequences are SGHTA and FQGTGA. This CDR3 is built from 13 residues. Trimming removed 2 bases at V and 3 bases at J, with 7 bases between. The CDR3 DNA follows: TGTGCCAGCAGCTTACATGAGGACACTGAAGCTTTCTTT. Amino acids: CASSLHEDTEAFF. The full variable domain, completed using reference TRBV7-3 and TRBJ1-1, is GAGVSQTPSNKVTEKGKYVELRCDPISGHTALYWYRQSLGQGPEFLIYFQGTGAADDSGLPNDRFFAVRPEGSVSTLKIQRTERGDSAVYLCASSLHEDTEAFFGQGTRLTVV.

The rearrangement uses TRBV7-9 and TRBJ2-3; a possible D gene is TRBD1 (6 bases). V gave up 1 base and J gave up 4 bases, with 9 bases separating them. The CDR3 covers 14 residues. The germline V gene encodes CDR1 SEHNR and CDR2 FQNEAQ (reference sequence). The CDR3 here is CASSLVQGPDTQYF. In DNA, the CDR3 is TGTGCCAGCAGCTTAGTGCAGGGGCCAGATACGCAGTATTTT.

The chain has TRBV6-1 and TRBJ2-7; 10 bases line up with TRBD1. The CDR3 has 14 residues. V was clipped by 7 bases and J by 6 bases; unmatched bases: 9. Germline V gene lookup returns CDR1 MNHNS and CDR2 SASEGT. The CDR3 DNA follows: TGTGCCAGCACGGAGGGACAGGGGATGACCGAGCAGTACTTC. Translated, it gives CASTEGQGMTEQYF.

V usage is TRBV6-1 and J usage is TRBJ2-1; TRBD2 aligns across 8 bases. Germline assignment: CDR1 MNHNS and CDR2 SASEGT. Trimming cost V 4 bases and J 0 bases; bases outside gene matches: 2. The CDR3 has 15 amino acids. The chain's CDR3 is CASSGGGTSYNEQFF. CDR3 in DNA: TGTGCCAGCAGTGGCGGGGGGACCTCCTACAATGAGCAGTTCTTC.

The chain employs TRBV2 and TRBJ2-7; D may be TRBD2 (5 bases). The CDR3 covers 14 residues. The germline V gene has CDR1 SNHLY and CDR2 FYNNEI. V was pared by 9 bases and J by 1 base, with 16 bases between. The CDR3 DNA sequence: TGTGCCAGAACTCGGGTCGGGGAATCCTACGAGCAGTACTTC. This codes for CARTRVGESYEQYF.

V gene TRBV18 combines with J gene TRBJ2-1; weak D call: TRBD2 (5 bases). The CDR3 is 15 residues long. With 0 bases removed from V and 7 bases from J, the gap between germline ends came to 13 bases. Germline CDR1 and CDR2: KGHSH and LQKENI. CDR3 DNA: TGTGCCAGCTCACCACCCTCCGGAACGGGAAATGAGCAGTTCTTC. Its translation: CASSPPSGTGNEQFF.

Details on this clone: The junction departs from the called germline gene at one end, perhaps through a read error. The identical CDR3 is also encoded by other nucleotide sequences in the sample. The rearrangement links TRBV30 to TRBJ1-2, with D possibly matching TRBD1 (5 bases). CDR1 is GTSNPN and CDR2 is SVGIG in the germline V gene (reference sequence). CDR3 size: 10 residues. This CDR3 is CAGGRGGSFF. The CDR3 coding sequence is TGTGCCGGGGGTAGGGGTGGGTCCTTCTTC.

The V call is TRBV27, the J call TRBJ1-5; no clear D gene. Trimming removed 3 bases at V and 0 bases at J, with 9 bases between. This CDR3 has 15 amino acids. Germline loops: CDR1 MNHEY, CDR2 SMNVEV (reference sequence). In DNA, the CDR3 is TGTGCCAGCAGTTTTTCCCCGTTTAGCAATCAGCCCCAGCATTTT. Amino acids: CASSFSPFSNQPQHF.

The chain is built from TRBV9 and TRBJ2-2; 7 nucleotides agree with TRBD1. The J segment lost 5 bases and the V segment lost 2 bases, leaving 6 bases of the junction unmatched. Germline V CDR1 and CDR2: SGDLS, YYNGEE. The CDR3 spans 15 residues. In DNA form, the CDR3 reads TGTGCCAGCAGCGTGAAGACAGGGATTACCGGGGAGCTGTTTTTT. Protein: CASSVKTGITGELFF.

The chain couples TRBV2 to TRBJ1-1; no firm D call. The V end was cut by 2 bases, the J end by 1 base, with 8 bases between. The CDR3 runs 14 residues. Germline V gene data show CDR1 as SNHLY and CDR2 as FYNNEI. CDR3 nucleotide sequence: TGTGCCAGCAGTGAACGAGGGCCGAACACTGAAGCTTTCTTT. Translation gives CASSERGPNTEAFF. Combining the CDR3 with reference TRBV2 and TRBJ1-1 gives the whole variable domain EPEVTQTPSHQVTQMGQEVILRCVPISNHLYFYWYRQILGQKVEFLVSFYNNEISEKSEIFDDQFSVERPDGSNFTLKIRSTKLEDSAMYFCASSERGPNTEAFFGQGTRLTVV.

This clone appeared once. The rearrangement joins TRBV6-5 to TRBJ2-7; D is perhaps TRBD1 (6 bases). Germline V CDR1 and CDR2: MNHEY, SVGAGI. V lost 6 bases to trimming and J lost 7 bases, with 19 bases between them. There are 14 residues in the CDR3. The CDR3 region has the DNA TGTGCCAGCAGACCGGGACATTACCTGGGGGAGCAGTACTTC. This gives the protein CASRPGHYLGEQYF.

The chain couples TRBV28 to TRBJ1-5; perhaps TRBD1 as D (6 bases). Germline V gene lookup returns CDR1 MDHEN and CDR2 SYDVKM. Between the trimmed V and J ends, which lost 2 bases and 0 bases, there was a span of 14 bases. CDR3 length: 17 amino acids. The CDR3 bases are TGTGCCAGCAGTTTAAACTGGGGGCGGTATAGCAATCAGCCCCAGCATTTT. This gives the protein CASSLNWGRYSNQPQHF. The variable domain in full, completed from reference TRBV28 and TRBJ1-5, reads DVKVTQSSRYLVKRTGEKVFLECVQDMDHENMFWYRQDPGLGLRLIYFSYDVKMKEKGDIPEGYSVSREKKERFSLILESASTNQTSMYLCASSLNWGRYSNQPQHFGDGTRLSIL.

The CDR3, as DNA: TGTGCCAGCAGTTACGGCAGGGGAGGCACTGAAGCTTTCTTT. This sequence encodes CASSYGRGGTEAFF. V gene TRBV6-5 combines with J gene TRBJ1-1; possible D gene TRBD1, 6 bases. Trimming cost V 2 bases and J 4 bases, with 11 bases left between them. Germline loops: CDR1 MNHEY, CDR2 SVGAGI. CDR3 length equals 14 residues.

This CDR3 reads CASRQGTTNYGYTF. CDR3 nucleotides: TGTGCCAGCCGACAAGGGACAACTAACTATGGCTACACCTTC. The chain is built from TRBV19 and TRBJ1-2, with a weak D call TRBD1 (6 bases). The CDR3 consists of 14 residues. The ends were cut back, 9 bases at V and 0 bases at J, with 14 bases in the middle. Germline CDR1 and CDR2: LNHDA and SQIVND (reference sequence). Full variable domain (rest looked up from reference TRBV19 and TRBJ1-2): DGGITQSPKYLFRKEGQNVTLSCEQNLNHDAMYWYRQDPGQGLRLIYYSQIVNDFQKGDIAEGYSVSREKKESFPLTVTSAQKNPTAFYLCASRQGTTNYGYTFGSGTRLTVV.

The V gene is TRBV6-1, the J gene TRBJ2-5; 8 nucleotides agree with TRBD2. V was clipped by 7 bases and J by 4 bases; unmatched bases: 11. The CDR3 sequence is 15 residues long. CDR1 and CDR2 (germline): MNHNS, SASEGT. The CDR3 bases are TGTGCCAGCACCGATGGGGCGGGGGGCCTAGAGACCCAGTACTTC. This translates into CASTDGAGGLETQYF.